This T cell receptor (beta chain) was recovered during a study of T cells in localized non-small cell lung cancer. Study-wide findings and caveats: Sequencing was restricted to one tumor region; therefore, heterogeneity remains possible. Peak T cell clonality was found in uninvolved adjacent lung, exceeding tumor. Median detection of top 100 tumor clones in adjacent lung was about 52 clones.

CDR3 length equals 17 residues. V dropped 3 bases and J dropped 2; count of bases not matched to a gene: 5. Per germline, CDR1 KGHSH and CDR2 LQKENI. Turning to this clone: Its antigen is undetermined.

Libraries were prepared by immunoSEQ multiplex PCR; TCRdb keeps only in-frame clonotypes and omits some of them. Of about 24,000 clones in the sample, 92% are singletons; the top ten hold 15%. The genes are TRBV18 and TRBJ2-3, with 13 nucleotides matching TRBD2. The source material was peripheral blood, sampled before any cancer treatment. This receptor was identified in a man aged 40 to 70 with stage III squamous cell lung carcinoma. CDR3 loop: CASSPGLAGDLTDTQYF. CDR3 nucleotide sequence: TGTGCCAGCTCACCCGGACTAGCGGGGGACCTCACAGATACGCAGTATTTT.